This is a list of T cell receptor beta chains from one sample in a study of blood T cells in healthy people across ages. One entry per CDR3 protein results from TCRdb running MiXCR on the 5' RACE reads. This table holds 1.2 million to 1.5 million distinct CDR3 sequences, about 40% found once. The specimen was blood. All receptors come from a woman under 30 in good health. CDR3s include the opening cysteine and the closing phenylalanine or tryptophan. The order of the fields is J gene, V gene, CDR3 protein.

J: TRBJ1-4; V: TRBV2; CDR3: CASKGEGEKLFF
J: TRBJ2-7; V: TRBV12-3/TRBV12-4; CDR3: CASSLIPNSEQYF
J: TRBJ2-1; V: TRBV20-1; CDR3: CSARTKARASYNEQFF
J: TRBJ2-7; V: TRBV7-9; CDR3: CASSGTQGSSYEQYF
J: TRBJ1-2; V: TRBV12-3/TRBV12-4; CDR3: CASSFQTDGYTF
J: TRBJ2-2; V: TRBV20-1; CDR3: CSAMDFPGELFF
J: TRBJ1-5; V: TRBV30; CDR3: CAWTPGFNQPQHF
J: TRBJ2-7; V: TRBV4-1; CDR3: CASSPLGSGTYEQYF
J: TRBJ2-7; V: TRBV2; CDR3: CASSGLAGISRYEQYF
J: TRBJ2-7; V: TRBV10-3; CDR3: CATRDLTSGSDEQYF
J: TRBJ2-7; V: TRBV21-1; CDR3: CASSISLGIEYEQYF
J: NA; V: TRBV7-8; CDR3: CASSRGLADHEQYF
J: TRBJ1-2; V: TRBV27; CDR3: CASSLGGDTSNYGYTF
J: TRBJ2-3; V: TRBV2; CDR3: CASSDAGAPADTQYF
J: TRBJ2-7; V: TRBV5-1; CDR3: CASSLGQGYNEQYF
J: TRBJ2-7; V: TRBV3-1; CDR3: CASSIRDSIYEQYF
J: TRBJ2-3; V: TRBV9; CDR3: CASSVAGDARDTQYF
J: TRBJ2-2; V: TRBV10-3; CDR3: CAIDDPGGAYTGELFF
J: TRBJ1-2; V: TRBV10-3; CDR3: CAISEKGSGYTF
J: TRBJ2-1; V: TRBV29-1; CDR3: CSVDLGQDYSYNEQFF
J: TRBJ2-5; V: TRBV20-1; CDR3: CSARVEETQYF
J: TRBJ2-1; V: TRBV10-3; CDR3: CAISDGDGLEQFF
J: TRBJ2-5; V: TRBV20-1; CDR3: CSARGTSGRAETQYF
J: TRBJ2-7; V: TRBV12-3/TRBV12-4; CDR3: CASSLRQGSDEQYF
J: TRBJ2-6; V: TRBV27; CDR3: CACSSFSGANVLTF
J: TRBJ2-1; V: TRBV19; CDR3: CASSLILAGGSPNEQFF
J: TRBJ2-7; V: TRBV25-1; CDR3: CASSAHGLVSEQYF
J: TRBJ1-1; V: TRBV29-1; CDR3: CSGTGGMNTEAFF